This T cell receptor (beta chain) was profiled in a study of cytomegalovirus exposure and HLA in healthy donors. General study findings and limits: Common viral pathogens seemed, in a later analysis, to connect with several of the most significant clusters. According to a later analysis, most TCR beta chains associated with CMV appeared HLA-restricted. Donors were assumed by presence/absence analyses to have roughly uniform sequencing depth.

On this clone itself: The antigen is undetermined.

With 60 Vbeta and 13 Jbeta primers, the PCR was carried out. The method was immunoSEQ multiplex PCR; TCRdb's version includes in-frame clones alone and lacks a portion of them. Altogether about 150,000 clones are present, approximately 82% being singletons, with the ten largest covering about 1.6%. Germline V gene lookup returns CDR1 MGHRA and CDR2 YSYEKL. Trimming pared 1 base from V and 5 bases from J, leaving 15 bases between. This CDR3 contains 15 residues. This sequence joins TRBV4-1 and TRBJ2-7, with D possibly TRBD2 on 6 matching bases. This receptor was identified in a man in his forties in good health and CMV-seronegative. The material sequenced was PBMCs. As DNA, the CDR3 is TGCGCCAGCAGCCAAGCCGGACCGTCTAGCGACGAGCAGTACTTC. Translation: CASSQAGPSSDEQYF.